The 24 T cell receptor beta chains below all came from one sample that was sequenced in a study of identical twins. TCRdb reprocessed the 5' RACE reads via MiXCR and lists one record per CDR3 protein. The data contain 450,000 or so distinct CDR3 sequences, under 20% of them singletons. Sequenced input: naive T cells sorted from blood. These receptors were taken from a man aged 45 to 65 in good health.

The V and J genes are TRBV7-9 and TRBJ2-1, with 10 bases identical to TRBD2. The V segment lost 5 bases and the J segment 4 bases; nucleotides outside the gene matches: 11. The CDR3 sequence is 17 residues long. Germline CDR1 is SEHNR and CDR2 is FQNEAQ (reference sequence). The CDR3 loop reads CASSPTTSGPLYNEQFF. The CDR3 nucleotides are TGTGCCAGCAGCCCAACGACTAGCGGGCCTCTATACAATGAGCAGTTCTTC.

There are many counts of this clonotype. The chain employs TRBV14 and TRBJ1-3; D remains ambiguous. V shed 0 bases and J shed 5 bases, with 8 bases lying between them. Per the germline V gene, CDR1 is SGHDN and CDR2 is FVKESK. This CDR3 comprises 14 residues. Here the CDR3 DNA reads TGTGCCAGCAGCCAAGATAACTCCCGAAACACCATATATTTT. Its translation is CASSQDNSRNTIYF. The full variable domain, rest sourced from reference TRBV14 and TRBJ1-3, is EAGVTQFPSHSVIEKGQTVTLRCDPISGHDNLYWYRRVMGKEIKFLLHFVKESKQDESGMPNNRFLAERTGGTYSTLKVQPAELEDSGVYFCASSQDNSRNTIYFGEGSWLTVV.

This rearrangement joins TRBV10-3 to TRBJ1-2, with D possibly TRBD1 on 5 matching bases. The CDR3 consists of 14 residues. Germline V gene sequence: CDR1 ENHRY, CDR2 SYGVKD. V was trimmed by 8 bases and J by 6 bases, leaving 19 bases between them. This chain's CDR3 is CAIHLRGREDGYTF. The DNA for the CDR3 is TGTGCCATCCACCTAAGAGGCAGGGAGGATGGCTACACCTTC.

The chain couples TRBV4-2 to TRBJ1-1; D possibly corresponds to TRBD1 (5 bases). This CDR3 region has 13 residues. Germline V gene lookup returns CDR1 LGHNA and CDR2 YNFKEQ. V was clipped by 6 bases and J by 1 base, with 9 bases between them. This CDR3 is CASRFDRNTEAFF. In nucleotides, the CDR3 is TGTGCCAGCAGGTTTGACAGGAACACTGAAGCTTTCTTT.

This chain joins TRBV10-3 and TRBJ1-5; D is undetermined. The germline CDR1 and CDR2 sequences are ENHRY and SYGVKD. This CDR3 contains 13 residues. The ends were cut back, 6 bases at V and 5 bases at J, with 11 bases in the middle. This CDR3 reads CAIREGRDQPQHF. The CDR3, as DNA: TGTGCCATCAGAGAAGGGCGGGATCAGCCCCAGCATTTT.

The chain combines TRBV13 with TRBJ1-2; 7 bases fit TRBD1. J was trimmed by 8 bases and V by 3 bases; bases with no gene match: 9. This CDR3 spans 14 amino acids. The germline CDR1 and CDR2 sequences are PRHDT and FYEKMQ (reference sequence). The CDR3 DNA reads TGTGCCAGCAGCTTTAACAGGGGAGAAAGAGGCTACACCTTC. It specifies CASSFNRGERGYTF.

This rearrangement joins TRBV6-2 or TRBV6-3 to TRBJ2-2, with 9 nucleotides matching TRBD1. Looked up from germline, CDR1 is MNHEY and CDR2 is SVGEGT. This CDR3 has 18 amino acids. V dropped 4 bases and J dropped 4; count of bases not matched to a gene: 13. CDR3 protein: CASSFPHPGQGSTGELFF. Here the CDR3 DNA reads TGTGCCAGCAGTTTTCCGCATCCAGGACAGGGGTCCACCGGGGAGCTGTTTTTT.

This clonotype was recorded a few times. This CDR3 is CASSSAERRNEQFF. As DNA, the CDR3 is TGTGCCAGCAGCTCAGCAGAGAGGCGTAATGAGCAGTTCTTC. This chain links TRBV7-9 with TRBJ2-1, with D hard to call. The CDR3 sequence is 14 residues long. V lost 4 bases and J 7 bases, leaving 14 bases between the germline ends. Germline CDR1 and CDR2: SEHNR and FQNEAQ (reference sequence).

The rearrangement joins TRBV20-1 to TRBJ2-5; 11 nucleotides agree with TRBD2. Germline CDR1 is DFQATT and CDR2 is SNEGSKA (reference sequence). The J segment lost 5 bases and the V segment lost 6 bases, leaving 11 bases of the junction unmatched. CDR3 length equals 15 residues. CDR3: CSAKSLAGEGETQYF. DNA of the CDR3: TGCAGTGCAAAATCACTAGCGGGAGAAGGGGAGACCCAGTACTTC.

This clonotype was found many times. The chain is built from TRBV12-3 or TRBV12-4 and TRBJ2-1; 8 bases line up with TRBD1. The V and J ends lost 5 bases and 12 bases, in that order; junction bases with no gene match: 6. The CDR3 spans 12 residues. CDR3: CASSPTGARQFF. As DNA, the CDR3 is TGTGCCAGCAGTCCGACAGGGGCGAGGCAGTTCTTC.

The chain employs TRBV5-1 and TRBJ2-1, with D perhaps matching TRBD1 (6 bases). The germline V gene has CDR1 SGHRS and CDR2 YFSETQ. Trimming took 4 bases from V and 6 from J, leaving 14 bases between them. This CDR3 region has 14 residues. This CDR3 is CASSQGQMGNEQFF. The CDR3 DNA reads TGCGCCAGCAGCCAAGGACAGATGGGCAATGAGCAGTTCTTC.

V gene TRBV4-3 combines with J gene TRBJ2-2; 15 nucleotides agree with TRBD2. This CDR3 has 17 amino acids. After removal of 4 bases from V and 3 bases from J, the junction contained 3 bases not matched to a gene. CDR1 is LGHNA, CDR2 YSLEER, per germline. CDR3 sequence: CASSLGLAGGHTGELFF. The CDR3 region has the DNA TGCGCCAGCAGCCTGGGACTAGCGGGGGGCCACACCGGGGAGCTGTTTTTT.

This clonotype was seen many times. The chain uses TRBV5-1 and TRBJ1-2, with 12 bases fitting TRBD1. V gave up 4 bases and J gave up 3 bases; unmatched junction bases: 4. Germline V gene lookup returns CDR1 SGHRS and CDR2 YFSETQ. The CDR3 extends over 15 amino acids. CDR3 in DNA: TGCGCCAGCAGCCTGGGACAGGGGGCAGACTATGGCTACACCTTC. This encodes CASSLGQGADYGYTF.

The genes are TRBV18 and TRBJ2-3, with D hard to call. Germline V CDR1 and CDR2: KGHSH, LQKENI. The CDR3 loop spans 16 amino acids. The V and J ends lost 2 bases and 1 base respectively, with 13 bases between them. CDR3 residues: CASSPGSGRGTDTQYF. The CDR3 DNA follows: TGTGCCAGCTCACCAGGCTCTGGTCGGGGCACAGATACGCAGTATTTT.

This clonotype was detected many times. The chain recombines TRBV7-2 with TRBJ2-1; no clear D. Between the trimmed V and J ends, which lost 1 base and 13 bases, there was a span of 14 bases. Per germline, CDR1 SGHTA and CDR2 FQGNSA. This CDR3 region has 13 residues. The CDR3 DNA reads as TGTGCCAGCAGCTTAGGTGGTTTGGACCGCCAGTTCTTC. It encodes CASSLGGLDRQFF. The whole variable domain, filled in from reference TRBV7-2 and TRBJ2-1, reads GAGVSQSPSNKVTEKGKDVELRCDPISGHTALYWYRQSLGQGLEFLIYFQGNSAPDKSGLPSDRFSAERTGGSVSTLTIQRTQQEDSAVYLCASSLGGLDRQFFGPGTRLTVL.

This clonotype appeared many times. The rearrangement joins TRBV7-2 to TRBJ2-1; 14 bases map to TRBD2. Germline V lookup: CDR1 SGHTA, CDR2 FQGNSA. CDR3 length: 16 residues. The V and J ends lost 4 bases and 3 bases, in that order; junction bases with no gene match: 2. CDR3 amino acids: CASSSTSGGDYNEQFF. The CDR3 DNA is TGTGCCAGCAGCTCGACTAGCGGGGGGGACTACAATGAGCAGTTCTTC.

In its sample, this clonotype was seen a few times. The chain combines TRBV20-1 with TRBJ2-7, with 9 bases fitting TRBD2. Germline-derived CDR1 and CDR2 are DFQATT and SNEGSKA (reference sequence). After removal of 3 bases from V and 4 bases from J, the junction contained 1 base not matched to a gene. The CDR3 spans 12 residues. The CDR3 DNA is TGCAGTGCTAGGCTAGCGGGATACGAGCAGTACTTC. This codes for CSARLAGYEQYF.

This chain joins TRBV20-1 and TRBJ2-7, with TRBD2 as a possible D gene (5 bases). The CDR3 is 13 amino acids. The ends were cut back, 8 bases at V and 2 bases at J, with 16 bases in the middle. Per germline, CDR1 DFQATT and CDR2 SNEGSKA (reference sequence). CDR3 loop: CSYNGLATYEQYF. CDR3 bases: TGCAGTTACAATGGACTCGCGACCTACGAGCAGTACTTC.

V is TRBV10-3 and J is TRBJ2-1; 11 positions match TRBD2. V lost 7 bases to trimming and J lost 0 bases; unmatched junction nucleotides: 17. Germline V gene lookup returns CDR1 ENHRY and CDR2 SYGVKD. This CDR3 has 20 amino acids. The CDR3 DNA reads TGTGCCATCATCGCCTCTAGCGGGGGGCAAAAGAAAGGCTCCTACAATGAGCAGTTCTTC. It translates to CAIIASSGGQKKGSYNEQFF.

This clonotype occurred a few times. The chain combines TRBV15 with TRBJ2-2; D is possibly TRBD1 (5 bases). The V gene's germline CDR1 is LNHNV and CDR2 YYDKDF (reference sequence). This CDR3 comprises 15 residues. V was cut by 8 bases and J by 7 bases, with 20 bases left in between. The CDR3 coding sequence is TGTGCCACCGGCCGCGACGGATCTAGGGGCGGGGAGCTGTTTTTT. Encoded protein: CATGRDGSRGGELFF.

This clonotype was found many times. The V and J genes are TRBV20-1 and TRBJ2-3; 10 bases are shared with TRBD2. CDR1 and CDR2 (germline): DFQATT, SNEGSKA (reference sequence). V was pared by 0 bases and J by 0 bases, with 6 bases of the junction left unmatched. The CDR3 is 17 residues long. The CDR3 region is CSARDLGLASSTDTQYF. The CDR3 DNA reads TGCAGTGCTAGAGATTTGGGACTAGCGTCTAGCACAGATACGCAGTATTTT.

The rearrangement joins TRBV7-8 to TRBJ2-3; 10 positions match TRBD1. V lost 4 bases, J lost 6 bases, and 7 bases stayed unmatched. This CDR3 has 15 residues. Germline CDR1 is SGHVS and CDR2 is FQNEAQ. CDR3 DNA: TGTGCCAGCAGCTCCCCCGGGACAGGGGCCGATACGCAGTATTTT. Translation: CASSSPGTGADTQYF.

This clonotype was found many times. The chain is built from TRBV5-1 and TRBJ2-5; the D gene is possibly TRBD1 (5 bases). With 1 base removed from V and 2 bases from J, the gap between germline ends came to 9 bases. CDR1 is SGHRS, CDR2 YFSETQ, per germline. This CDR3 has 14 amino acids. In nucleotides, the CDR3 is TGCGCCAGCAGCTTGCAGGGCGCTCAAGAGACCCAGTACTTC. Residues: CASSLQGAQETQYF.

A few counts support this clonotype. V usage is TRBV10-3 and J usage is TRBJ1-1; 7 bases match TRBD1. V lost 11 bases and J lost 1; bases outside the gene matches: 10. There are 14 residues in the CDR3. Germline loops: CDR1 ENHRY, CDR2 SYGVKD. CDR3 nucleotide sequence: TGTGCCGCCCGGACAGGAAAAGGGAACACTGAAGCTTTCTTT. Its translation: CAARTGKGNTEAFF.